The clone carrying this T cell receptor (beta chain) has only a few counts. The CDR3 has 14 amino acids. V shed 6 bases, J shed 7 bases, and the junction held 5 bases outside the gene matches. The data stem from a study of T-cell reconstitution after alpha-beta-depleted transplantation in children. Library preparation (for TCRbeta) was performed with unique molecular identifiers. TCRdb analysed the PCR reads with MiXCR anew, one entry per CDR3 protein. In the table there are around 240,000 distinct CDR3 sequences, approximately 9.9% of which are singletons. This TCR was recovered from a human donor who donated a stem cell graft to a child with SCID. Source: PBMCs from the stem cell graft donor, taken from the stem cell graft. V usage is TRBV12-3 or TRBV12-4 and J usage is TRBJ1-6; 8 bases are a match to TRBD1. CDR3 DNA: TGTGCCAGCAGCGGACAGGGATTAAATTCACCCCTCCACTTT. It translates to CASSGQGLNSPLHF.